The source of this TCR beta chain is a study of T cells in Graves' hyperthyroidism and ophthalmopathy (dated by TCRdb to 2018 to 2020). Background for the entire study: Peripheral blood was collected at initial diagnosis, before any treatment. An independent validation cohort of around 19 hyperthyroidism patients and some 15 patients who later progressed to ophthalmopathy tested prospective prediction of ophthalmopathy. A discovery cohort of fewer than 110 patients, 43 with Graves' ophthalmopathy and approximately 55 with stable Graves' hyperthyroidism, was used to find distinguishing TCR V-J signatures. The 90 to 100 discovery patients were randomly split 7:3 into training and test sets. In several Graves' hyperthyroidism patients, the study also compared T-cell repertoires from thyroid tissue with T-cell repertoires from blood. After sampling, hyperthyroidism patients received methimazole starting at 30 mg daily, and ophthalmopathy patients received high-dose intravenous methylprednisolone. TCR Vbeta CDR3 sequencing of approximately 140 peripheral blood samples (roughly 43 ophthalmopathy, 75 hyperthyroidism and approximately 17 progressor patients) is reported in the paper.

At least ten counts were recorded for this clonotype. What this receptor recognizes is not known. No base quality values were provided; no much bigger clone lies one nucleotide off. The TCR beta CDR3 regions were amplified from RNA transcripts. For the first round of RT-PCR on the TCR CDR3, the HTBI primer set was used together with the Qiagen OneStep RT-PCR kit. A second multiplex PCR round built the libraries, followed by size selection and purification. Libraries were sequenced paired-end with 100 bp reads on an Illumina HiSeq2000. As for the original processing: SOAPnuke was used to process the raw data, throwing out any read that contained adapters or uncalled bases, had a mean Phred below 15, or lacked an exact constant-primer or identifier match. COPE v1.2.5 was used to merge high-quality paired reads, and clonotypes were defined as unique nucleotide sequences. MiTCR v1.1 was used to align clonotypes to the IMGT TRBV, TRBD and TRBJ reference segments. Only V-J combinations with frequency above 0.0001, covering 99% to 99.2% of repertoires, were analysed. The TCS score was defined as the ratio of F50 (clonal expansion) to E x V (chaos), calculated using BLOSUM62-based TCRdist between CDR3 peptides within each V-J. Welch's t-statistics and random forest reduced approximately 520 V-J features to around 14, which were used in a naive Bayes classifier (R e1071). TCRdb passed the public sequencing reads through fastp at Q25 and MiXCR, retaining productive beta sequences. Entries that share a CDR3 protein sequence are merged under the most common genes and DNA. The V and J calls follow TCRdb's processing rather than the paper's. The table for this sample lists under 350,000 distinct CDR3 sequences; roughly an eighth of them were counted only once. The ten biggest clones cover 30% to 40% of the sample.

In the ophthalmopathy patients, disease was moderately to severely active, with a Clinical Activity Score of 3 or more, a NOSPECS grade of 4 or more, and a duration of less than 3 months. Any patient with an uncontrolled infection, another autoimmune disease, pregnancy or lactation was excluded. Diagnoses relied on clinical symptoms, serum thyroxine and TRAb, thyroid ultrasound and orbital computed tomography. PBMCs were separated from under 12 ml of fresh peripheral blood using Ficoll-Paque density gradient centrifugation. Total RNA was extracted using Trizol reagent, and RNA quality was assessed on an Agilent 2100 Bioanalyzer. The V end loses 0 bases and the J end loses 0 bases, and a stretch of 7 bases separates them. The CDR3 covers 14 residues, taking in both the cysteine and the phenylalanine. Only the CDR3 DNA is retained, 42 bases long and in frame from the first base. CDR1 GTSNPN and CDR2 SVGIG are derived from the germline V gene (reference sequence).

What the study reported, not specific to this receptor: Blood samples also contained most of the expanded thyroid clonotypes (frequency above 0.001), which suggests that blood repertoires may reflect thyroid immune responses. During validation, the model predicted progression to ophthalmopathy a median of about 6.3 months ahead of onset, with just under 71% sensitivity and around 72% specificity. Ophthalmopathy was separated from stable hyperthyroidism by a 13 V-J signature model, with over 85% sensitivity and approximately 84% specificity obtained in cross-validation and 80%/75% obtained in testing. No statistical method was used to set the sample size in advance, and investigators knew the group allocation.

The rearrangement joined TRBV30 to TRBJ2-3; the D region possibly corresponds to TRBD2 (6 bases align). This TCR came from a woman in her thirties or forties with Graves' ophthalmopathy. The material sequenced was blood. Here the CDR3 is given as CAWSVGGSTDTQYF. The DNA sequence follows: TGTGCCTGGAGTGTCGGAGGGAGCACAGATACGCAGTATTTT.